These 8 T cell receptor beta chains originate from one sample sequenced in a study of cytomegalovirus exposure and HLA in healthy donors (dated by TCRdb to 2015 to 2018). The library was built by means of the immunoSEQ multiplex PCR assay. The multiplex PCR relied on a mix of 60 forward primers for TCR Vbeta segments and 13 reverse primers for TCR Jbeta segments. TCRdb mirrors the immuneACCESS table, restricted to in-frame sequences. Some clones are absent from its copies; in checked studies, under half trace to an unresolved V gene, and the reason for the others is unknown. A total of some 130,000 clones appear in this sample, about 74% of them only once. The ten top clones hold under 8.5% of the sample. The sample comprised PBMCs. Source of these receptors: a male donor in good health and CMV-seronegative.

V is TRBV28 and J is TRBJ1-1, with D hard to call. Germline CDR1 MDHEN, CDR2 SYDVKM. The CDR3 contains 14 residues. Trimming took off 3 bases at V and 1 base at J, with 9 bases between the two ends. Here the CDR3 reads CASSFPVSNTEAFF. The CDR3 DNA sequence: TGTGCCAGCAGTTTTCCCGTTTCGAACACTGAAGCTTTCTTT.

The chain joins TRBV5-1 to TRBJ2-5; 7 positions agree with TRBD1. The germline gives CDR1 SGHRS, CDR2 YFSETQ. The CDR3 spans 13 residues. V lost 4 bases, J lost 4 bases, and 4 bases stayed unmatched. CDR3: CASSRDRGETQYF. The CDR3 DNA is TGCGCCAGCAGCCGGGACAGAGGAGAGACCCAGTACTTC.

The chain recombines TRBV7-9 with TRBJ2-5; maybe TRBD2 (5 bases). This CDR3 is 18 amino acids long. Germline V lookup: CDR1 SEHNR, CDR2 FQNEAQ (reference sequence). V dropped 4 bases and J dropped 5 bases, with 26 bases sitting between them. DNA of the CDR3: TGTGCCAGCAGCTCCTACCTGGGCTTTGAGGGCTTGGAGGAGACCCAGTACTTC. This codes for CASSSYLGFEGLEETQYF.

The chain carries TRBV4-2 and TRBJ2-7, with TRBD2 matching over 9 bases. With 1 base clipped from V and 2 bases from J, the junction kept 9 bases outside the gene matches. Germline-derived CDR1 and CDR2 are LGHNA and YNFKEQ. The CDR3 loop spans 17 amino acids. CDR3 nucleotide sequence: TGTGCCAGCAGCCAAGCAGTAGCGGGAGAAATCGCCTACGAGCAGTACTTC. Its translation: CASSQAVAGEIAYEQYF.

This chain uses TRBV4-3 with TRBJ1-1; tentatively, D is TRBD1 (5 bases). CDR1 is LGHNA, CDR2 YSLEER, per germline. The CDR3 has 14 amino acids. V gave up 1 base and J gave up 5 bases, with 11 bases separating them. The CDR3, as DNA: TGCGCCAGCAGCCAAGCGCCGGGGGGAACTGAAGCTTTCTTT. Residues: CASSQAPGGTEAFF.

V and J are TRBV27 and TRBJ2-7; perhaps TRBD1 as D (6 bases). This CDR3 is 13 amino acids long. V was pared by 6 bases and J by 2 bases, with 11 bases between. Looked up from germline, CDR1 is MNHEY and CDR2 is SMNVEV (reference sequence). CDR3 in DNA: TGTGCCAGCAGAGAAACAGGGACCTACGAGCAGTACTTC. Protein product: CASRETGTYEQYF.

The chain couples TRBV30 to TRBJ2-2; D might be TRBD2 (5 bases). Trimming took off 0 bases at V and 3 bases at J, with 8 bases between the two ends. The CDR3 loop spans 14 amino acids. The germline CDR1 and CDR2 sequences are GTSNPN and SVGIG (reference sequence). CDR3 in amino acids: CAWSVGVDTGELFF. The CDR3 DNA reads TGTGCCTGGAGTGTCGGGGTGGACACCGGGGAGCTGTTTTTT.

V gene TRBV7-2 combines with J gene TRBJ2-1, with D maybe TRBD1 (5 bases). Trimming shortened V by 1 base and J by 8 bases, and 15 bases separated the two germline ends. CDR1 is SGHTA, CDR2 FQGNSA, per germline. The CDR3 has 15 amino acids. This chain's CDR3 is CASSLVVGLRDEQFF. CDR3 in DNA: TGTGCCAGCAGCTTAGTTGTGGGGCTAAGGGATGAGCAGTTCTTC.